One and the same sample provided the 17 T cell receptor beta chains below, sequenced in a study of blood T cell repertoires in COVID-19. Produced via immunoSEQ multiplex PCR; TCRdb's table is partial and in-frame only. The sample carries around 470,000 clones, roughly nine tenths recorded once. Specimen: peripheral blood. All receptors derive from a man younger than 35 with COVID-19, enrolled during active disease.

The rearrangement uses TRBV30 and TRBJ2-3; a possible D gene is TRBD1 (5 bases). V was trimmed by 8 bases and J by 8 bases, leaving 17 bases between them. This CDR3 region has 12 residues. CDR1 GTSNPN and CDR2 SVGIG come from the germline V gene (reference sequence). CDR3 region: CAGATPSGTQYF. The CDR3, as DNA: TGTGCCGGGGCCACTCCCTCAGGTACGCAGTATTTT.

This rearrangement joins TRBV7-3 to TRBJ2-3; 11 bases are a match to TRBD2. The CDR3 sequence is 14 residues long. CDR1 is SGHTA and CDR2 is FQGTGA in the germline V gene. V was clipped by 5 bases and J by 10 bases; unmatched bases: 8. CDR3: CASSPTSGGAAQYF. The CDR3 DNA follows: TGTGCCAGCAGCCCTACTAGCGGGGGCGCTGCGCAGTATTTT.

The genes are TRBV6-5 and TRBJ1-5, with 9 bases fitting TRBD1. CDR3 length: 15 residues. The germline CDR1 and CDR2 sequences are MNHEY and SVGAGI. J lost 2 bases, V lost 6 bases, and 5 bases had no gene match. The CDR3 reads CASRGRDRGNQPQHF. For the CDR3, the DNA is TGTGCCAGCAGGGGGCGGGACAGGGGCAATCAGCCCCAGCATTTT.

The rearrangement uses TRBV28 and TRBJ2-2, with 8 bases fitting TRBD2. The CDR3 runs 15 residues. Germline lookup yields CDR1 MDHEN and CDR2 SYDVKM. With 4 bases clipped from V and 7 bases from J, the junction kept 8 bases outside the gene matches. The CDR3 nucleotides are TGTGCCAGCAGTTCCCCGGGACTAGACGGCGGGGAGCTGTTTTTT. This translates into CASSSPGLDGGELFF. Full variable domain (rest looked up from reference TRBV28 and TRBJ2-2): DVKVTQSSRYLVKRTGEKVFLECVQDMDHENMFWYRQDPGLGLRLIYFSYDVKMKEKGDIPEGYSVSREKKERFSLILESASTNQTSMYLCASSSPGLDGGELFFGEGSRLTVL.

The chain joins TRBV6-5 to TRBJ1-2, with D possibly matching TRBD1 (5 bases). The V end lost 6 bases, the J end lost 8 bases, and 16 bases lay between the germline ends. Germline CDR1 MNHEY, CDR2 SVGAGI. The CDR3 is 13 amino acids. The CDR3 spells CASREGQWGGYTF. CDR3 nucleotides: TGTGCCAGCAGGGAGGGGCAATGGGGAGGCTACACCTTC.

This chain joins TRBV24-1 and TRBJ2-1; 7 bases fit TRBD2. The CDR3 is made up of 15 amino acids. In germline, CDR1 is KGHDR, CDR2 SFDVKD. V trimming: 4 bases; J trimming: 8 bases; junction bases outside the gene matches: 10. The CDR3 region is CATSELERDKDEQFF. CDR3 DNA sequence: TGTGCCACCAGTGAGCTGGAGCGGGATAAAGATGAGCAGTTCTTC.

The V gene is TRBV5-4, the J gene TRBJ2-2, with TRBD1 matching over 7 bases. Germline V gene lookup returns CDR1 SGHNT and CDR2 YYREEE (reference sequence). The CDR3 runs to 14 residues. The J segment lost 6 bases and the V segment lost 4 bases, leaving 6 bases of the junction unmatched. CDR3 DNA sequence: TGTGCCAGCAGCCCCCCCGACAGGGCCGGGGAGCTGTTTTTT. Translated, it gives CASSPPDRAGELFF. Variable domain in full (rest from reference TRBV5-4 and TRBJ2-2): ETGVTQSPTHLIKTRGQQVTLRCSSQSGHNTVSWYQQALGQGPQFIFQYYREEENGRGNFPPRFSGLQFPNYSSELNVNALELDDSALYLCASSPPDRAGELFFGEGSRLTVL.

The rearrangement joins TRBV24-1 to TRBJ2-1, with 7 bases matching TRBD1. The CDR3 contains 12 residues. V lost 4 bases and J lost 13; bases outside the gene matches: 6. Per the germline V gene, CDR1 is KGHDR and CDR2 is SFDVKD. CDR3: CATSDPDREQFF. The CDR3 DNA reads as TGTGCCACCAGTGACCCCGACAGGGAACAGTTCTTC.

The rearrangement links TRBV21-1 to TRBJ1-6. TRBV21-1 constitutes a pseudogene. The CDR3 sequence is 11 residues long. As DNA, the CDR3 is TGTGCCAGCAGCAAACGGGAGCCCCTCCACTTT. Residues: CASSKREPLHF.

This chain links TRBV6-1 with TRBJ2-1, with 9 positions matching TRBD1. The germline gives CDR1 MNHNS, CDR2 SASEGT. The trim removed 3 bases at V and 8 bases at J, leaving 8 bases unmatched. This CDR3 region has 15 residues. In DNA form, the CDR3 reads TGTGCCAGCAGTGATCTGGGGACAGGGTCGGATGAGCAGTTCTTC. Its translation is CASSDLGTGSDEQFF.

The chain combines TRBV4-2 with TRBJ2-7; possibly TRBD1 for D (5 bases). The CDR3 has 14 amino acids. Germline V gives CDR1 LGHNA, CDR2 YNFKEQ. Trimming shortened V by 1 base and J by 6 bases, and 13 bases separated the two germline ends. CDR3 nucleotide sequence: TGTGCCAGCAGCCAAGTAAGGCAGGGAAGCGAGCAGTACTTC. This gives the protein CASSQVRQGSEQYF.

The gene calls are TRBV5-1 and TRBJ2-1, with D tentatively TRBD2 (5 bases). Germline values: CDR1 SGHRS, CDR2 YFSETQ. CDR3 size: 17 residues. The V and J ends lost 0 bases and 0 bases respectively, with 13 bases between them. The CDR3 sequence is CASSLGGSRGSYNEQFF. The DNA of the CDR3 is TGCGCCAGCAGCTTGGGAGGAAGTCGGGGCTCCTACAATGAGCAGTTCTTC.

A remark on this clone: This same CDR3 is encoded by further DNA sequences in the sample. This chain joins TRBV3-1 (or the pseudogene TRBV3-2) and TRBJ2-3; 9 positions match TRBD2. Germline V gene data show CDR1 as LGHDT and CDR2 as YNNKEL (reference sequence). Germline trimming cut 2 bases from V and 1 base from J; bases unmatched to any gene: 1. The CDR3 spans 15 residues. DNA for the CDR3: TGTGCCAGCAGCCAAAGGACTAGCGGCACAGATACGCAGTATTTT. This codes for CASSQRTSGTDTQYF.

This chain uses TRBV19 with TRBJ1-5; 8 bases map to TRBD1. Trimming took 5 bases from V and 3 from J; bases not matched to a gene: 9. The CDR3 contains 16 residues. CDR1 is LNHDA and CDR2 is SQIVND in the germline V gene (reference sequence). The CDR3 loop is CASSGVTGEPNQPQHF. The CDR3 nucleotides read TGTGCCAGTAGTGGAGTGACAGGGGAACCCAATCAGCCCCAGCATTTT.

The CDR3 reads CASRPRGAYEQYF. Written as DNA, the CDR3 is TGTGCCAGCAGACCCCGGGGAGCCTACGAGCAGTACTTC. This chain uses TRBV7-2 with TRBJ2-7; a possible D gene is TRBD2 (5 bases). The germline V and J ends were trimmed by 6 bases and 2 bases, with 11 bases remaining between them. This CDR3 region has 13 residues. CDR1 and CDR2 from the germline V gene are SGHTA and FQGNSA.

A single count supports this clone. The V and J genes are TRBV13 and TRBJ1-1; weak D call: TRBD1 (6 bases). V lost 4 bases, J lost 8 bases, and 14 bases lay in between. The CDR3 is made up of 13 amino acids. Per the germline V gene, CDR1 is PRHDT and CDR2 is FYEKMQ (reference sequence). The CDR3 here is CASSSHSQGEAFF. CDR3 bases: TGTGCCAGCAGCTCCCACTCTCAGGGGGAAGCTTTCTTT.

This rearrangement joins TRBV27 to TRBJ2-3; D not resolved. Looked up from germline, CDR1 is MNHEY and CDR2 is SMNVEV (reference sequence). CDR3 length: 14 residues. Trimming took off 3 bases at V and 6 bases at J, with 13 bases between the two ends. The CDR3 region has the DNA TGTGCCAGCAGTTTTTCCCCCATCCCCGATACGCAGTATTTT. Amino acid sequence: CASSFSPIPDTQYF.